These 28 T cell receptor beta chains originate from one sample sequenced in a study of T-cell memory formation after mild COVID-19 (dated by TCRdb to the early 2020s). Library preparation employed 5' RACE. Data came from an Illumina NovaSeq 6000. TCRdb reanalyzed the raw reads on its own, using fastp at Q25 for trimming and MiXCR for clone calling, and kept in-frame beta chains. CDR3 protein duplicates are merged, each entry listing the most common genes and DNA. For this sample there are about 390,000 distinct CDR3 sequences; approximately 21% appear just once. The ten most abundant clones make up 9.5% to 15% of the sample. Sequencing input: PBMCs or a T cell subset sorted from them (not recorded which). The receptors come from an adult woman who had mild COVID-19 (a few samples of this study predate the infection). The sample titles of this study are shuffled in the database, so cell type and time point are left out; the donor was told from shared clones.

V gene TRBV7-2 combines with J gene TRBJ2-2, with 11 bases lining up with TRBD2. From germline, CDR1 is SGHTA and CDR2 FQGNSA. The CDR3 sequence is 17 residues long. J lost 5 bases, V lost 5 bases, and 10 bases had no gene match. This CDR3 is CASSPQLAGVVTGELFF. CDR3 DNA: TGTGCCAGCAGCCCCCAACTAGCGGGGGTGGTGACCGGGGAGCTGTTTTTT. Looking up the rest from reference TRBV7-2 and TRBJ2-2 gives the full variable domain: GAGVSQSPSNKVTEKGKDVELRCDPISGHTALYWYRQSLGQGLEFLIYFQGNSAPDKSGLPSDRFSAERTGGSVSTLTIQRTQQEDSAVYLCASSPQLAGVVTGELFFGEGSRLTVL.

V is TRBV12-3 or TRBV12-4 and J is TRBJ2-1; no definite D call. There are 15 residues in the CDR3. V lost 0 bases, J lost 0 bases, and 6 bases lay in between. CDR3 in amino acids: CASSLARSSYNEQFF. DNA of the CDR3: TGTGCCAGCAGTTTAGCCCGTAGCTCCTACAATGAGCAGTTCTTC.

The genes are TRBV12-3 or TRBV12-4 and TRBJ1-6; TRBD1 agrees at 8 bases. CDR3 length equals 20 residues. Trimming took 4 bases from V and 1 from J; bases not matched to a gene: 15. DNA for the CDR3: TGTGCCAGCAGTTCCACCCACGGACAGGGTCGTAAGTCCTATAATTCACCCCTCCACTTT. It encodes CASSSTHGQGRKSYNSPLHF.

This clonotype was seen more than once but under ten times. The rearrangement uses TRBV7-8 and TRBJ2-1; a weak D match, TRBD2 (5 bases). The V gene's germline CDR1 is SGHVS and CDR2 FQNEAQ. This CDR3 spans 13 amino acids. Trimming left V 4 bases short and J 3 bases short, with 7 bases between. CDR3 in DNA: TGTGCCAGCAGCTCGACTAACTACAATGAGCAGTTCTTC. Translation gives CASSSTNYNEQFF.

The chain joins TRBV27 to TRBJ1-1; D gene ambiguous. V was cut by 3 bases and J by 2 bases, with 7 bases left in between. The CDR3 is 13 amino acids. Germline V gene data show CDR1 as MNHEY and CDR2 as SMNVEV (reference sequence). CDR3 loop: CASSFLTNTEAFF. The CDR3 DNA follows: TGTGCCAGCAGTTTTCTAACTAACACTGAAGCTTTCTTT.

This clonotype was seen a handful of times. The chain carries TRBV6-1 and TRBJ2-7; D gene unclear. The CDR3 totals 12 residues. V lost 2 bases, J lost 4 bases, and 6 bases lay in between. CDR1 is MNHNS and CDR2 is SASEGT in the germline V gene. CDR3 residues: CASSEIRYEQYF. As DNA, the CDR3 is TGTGCCAGCAGTGAAATTCGGTACGAGCAGTACTTC.

The J gene is TRBJ2-5, the V gene TRBV4-1; D uncertain. The CDR3 contains 14 residues. Germline CDR1 and CDR2: MGHRA and YSYEKL. The V gene lost 0 bases and the J gene lost 1 base, with 6 bases spanning the gap. This chain's CDR3 is CASSQDASQETQYF. CDR3 DNA sequence: TGCGCCAGCAGCCAAGACGCATCCCAAGAGACCCAGTACTTC.

The chain couples TRBV12-3 or TRBV12-4 to TRBJ2-7, with 8 bases aligning to TRBD2. This CDR3 is built from 15 residues. Germline trimming cut 3 bases from V and 5 bases from J; bases unmatched to any gene: 9. The CDR3 DNA reads as TGTGCCAGCAGTTTGGGAAGCGGGAGAATCAACGAGCAGTACTTC. Its translation: CASSLGSGRINEQYF.

This rearrangement joins TRBV9 to TRBJ2-1, with TRBD2 identical over 9 bases. CDR1 is SGDLS, CDR2 YYNGEE, per germline. The V segment lost 3 bases and the J segment 3 bases; nucleotides outside the gene matches: 7. The CDR3 sequence is 16 residues long. CDR3 nucleotides: TGTGCCAGCAGCGCCCGGGGTAGCGGGAGCTACAATGAGCAGTTCTTC. As protein: CASSARGSGSYNEQFF.

The V call is TRBV7-9, the J call TRBJ1-2; maybe TRBD1 (5 bases). Germline CDR1 SEHNR, CDR2 FQNEAQ (reference sequence). Trimming took 4 bases from V and 6 from J, leaving 9 bases between them. The CDR3 totals 12 residues. CDR3 in amino acids: CASSYFRDGYTF. The CDR3 nucleotides read TGTGCCAGCAGCTATTTCAGGGATGGCTACACCTTC.

This chain connects TRBV7-2 to TRBJ2-3; 7 bases are a match to TRBD1. Germline V gives CDR1 SGHTA, CDR2 FQGNSA. CDR3 size: 14 residues. With V trimmed by 5 bases and J by 2 bases, 4 bases remained unmatched. The CDR3 loop reads CASSPDRNTDTQYF. In DNA, the CDR3 is TGTGCCAGCAGCCCGGACAGGAACACAGATACGCAGTATTTT.

This chain uses TRBV24-1 with TRBJ2-1, with D possibly being TRBD2 (6 bases). The germline gives CDR1 KGHDR, CDR2 SFDVKD. The CDR3 is made up of 14 amino acids. V was cut by 6 bases and J by 4 bases, with 12 bases left in between. CDR3 amino acids: CATSRGRLYNEQFF. Here the CDR3 DNA reads TGTGCCACCAGTCGAGGGAGGCTTTACAATGAGCAGTTCTTC.

Only a few counts were recorded for this clonotype. V usage is TRBV30 and J usage is TRBJ1-1; no definite D call. Trimming took 8 bases from V and 4 from J, leaving 17 bases between them. Germline V gene lookup returns CDR1 GTSNPN and CDR2 SVGIG (reference sequence). This CDR3 has 13 amino acids. The CDR3 is CAQSGRVGTEAFF. The CDR3 region has the DNA TGTGCCCAGTCGGGGAGGGTTGGCACTGAAGCTTTCTTT.

The genes are TRBV29-1 and TRBJ1-1, with 7 positions matching TRBD1. The CDR3 length is 13 residues. Germline assignment: CDR1 SQVTM and CDR2 ANQGSEA. The V gene end was trimmed by 7 bases and the J gene end by 4 bases; junction bases not matched to a gene: 9. The DNA for the CDR3 is TGCAGCGCCTCGACAGGGATGGGCACTGAAGCTTTCTTT. Its protein is CSASTGMGTEAFF. The complete variable domain, with remaining parts taken from reference TRBV29-1 and TRBJ1-1, reads SAVISQKPSRDICQRGTSLTIQCQVDSQVTMMFWYRQQPGQSLTLIATANQGSEATYESGFVIDKFPISRPNLTFSTLTVSNMSPEDSSIYLCSASTGMGTEAFFGQGTRLTVV.

The chain employs TRBV6-5 and TRBJ2-7, with TRBD1 matching 8 bases. Germline CDR1 is MNHEY and CDR2 is SVGAGI. The CDR3 covers 15 residues. Unmatched junction bases numbered 3, after V lost 0 bases and J lost 2 bases. CDR3 sequence (DNA): TGTGCCAGCAGTTACTCGAGACAGGGGACCTACGAGCAGTACTTC. Protein product: CASSYSRQGTYEQYF.

This clonotype was detected only a few times. The genes are TRBV18 and TRBJ1-2; 7 bases agree with TRBD1. V was pared by 4 bases and J by 6 bases, with 14 bases of the junction left unmatched. The CDR3 consists of 16 residues. CDR1 and CDR2 from the germline V gene are KGHSH and LQKENI. Here the CDR3 reads CASSQIPGQPRDGYTF. In nucleotides, the CDR3 is TGTGCCAGCTCACAAATTCCGGGACAGCCTAGGGATGGCTACACCTTC.

The chain recombines TRBV7-9 with TRBJ2-7; perhaps TRBD2 as D (7 bases). V lost 5 bases and J 2 bases, leaving 13 bases between the germline ends. This CDR3 contains 14 residues. The V gene's germline CDR1 is SEHNR and CDR2 FQNEAQ (reference sequence). The CDR3 DNA reads as TGTGCCAGCAGCCTTAGGGGGGGACCCTACGAGCAGTACTTC. Its protein product is CASSLRGGPYEQYF. Based on the CDR3 plus reference TRBV7-9 and TRBJ2-7, the full variable domain is DTGVSQNPRHKITKRGQNVTFRCDPISEHNRLYWYRQTLGQGPEFLTYFQNEAQLEKSRLLSDRFSAERPKGSFSTLEIQRTEQGDSAMYLCASSLRGGPYEQYFGPGTRLTVT.

The CDR3 spells CASSQVGTGNSPLHF. The CDR3 bases are TGCGCCAGCAGCCAAGTCGGGACAGGGAATTCACCCCTCCACTTT. The V and J genes are TRBV4-3 and TRBJ1-6; 9 nucleotides line up with TRBD1. V lost 1 base, J lost 7 bases, and 2 bases stayed unmatched. Per the germline V gene, CDR1 is LGHNA and CDR2 is YSLEER. This CDR3 is built from 15 residues.

The chain joins TRBV29-1 to TRBJ1-1; D remains unclear. Trimming pared 4 bases from V and 0 bases from J, leaving 9 bases between. Per germline, CDR1 SQVTM and CDR2 ANQGSEA. The CDR3 loop spans 13 amino acids. The CDR3 region is CSVVSGMNTEAFF. CDR3 DNA sequence: TGCAGCGTTGTTTCGGGGATGAACACTGAAGCTTTCTTT.

This chain joins TRBV12-3 or TRBV12-4 and TRBJ2-1, with TRBD2 identical over 8 bases. V gave up 6 bases and J gave up 3 bases; unmatched junction bases: 10. This CDR3 region has 16 residues. As DNA, the CDR3 is TGTGCCAGCAGGGAAACGGGGGGGCGTTTCTACAATGAGCAGTTCTTC. Amino acids: CASRETGGRFYNEQFF.

This clonotype was seen more than once but under ten times. The V and J genes are TRBV5-1 and TRBJ2-7, with a possible D match to TRBD2 (5 bases). V lost 5 bases, J lost 5 bases, and 14 bases lay in between. The CDR3 extends over 13 amino acids. The germline CDR1 and CDR2 sequences are SGHRS and YFSETQ. The CDR3 spells CASRPDVSDEQYF. The CDR3, as DNA: TGCGCCAGCAGACCCGACGTTAGCGACGAGCAGTACTTC.

The chain employs TRBV7-6 and TRBJ2-5; the D is unclear. This CDR3 region has 13 residues. Germline values: CDR1 SGHVS, CDR2 FNYEAQ. Trimming stripped 5 bases from V and 5 bases from J, with 12 bases between. The DNA for the CDR3 is TGTGCCAGCAGCACCGTTAATAGGGAGACCCAGTACTTC. Its translation: CASSTVNRETQYF.

This clonotype was found a few times. This chain joins TRBV19 and TRBJ2-3; D gene unclear. CDR1 is LNHDA and CDR2 is SQIVND in the germline V gene (reference sequence). The CDR3 length is 15 residues. V lost 0 bases, J lost 8 bases, and 15 bases lay in between. The CDR3 loop is CASSIDPVGVGTQYF. DNA for the CDR3: TGTGCCAGTAGTATAGATCCTGTTGGGGTTGGTACGCAGTATTTT.

The chain is built from TRBV7-9 and TRBJ1-1, with TRBD1 as a possible D gene (5 bases). This CDR3 has 14 residues. Germline V gives CDR1 SEHNR, CDR2 FQNEAQ (reference sequence). V lost 1 base, J lost 2 bases, and 8 bases lay in between. The CDR3 DNA is TGTGCCAGCAGCTTAGTACAGGTCAACACTGAAGCTTTCTTT. Its translation is CASSLVQVNTEAFF.

There are a few counts of this clonotype. The rearrangement uses TRBV7-9 and TRBJ2-3; D is possibly TRBD1 (5 bases). With 3 bases removed from V and 4 bases from J, the gap between germline ends came to 8 bases. Per the germline V gene, CDR1 is SEHNR and CDR2 is FQNEAQ (reference sequence). CDR3 size: 13 residues. CDR3 region: CASSFQGPDTQYF. CDR3 DNA sequence: TGTGCCAGCAGCTTTCAGGGCCCAGATACGCAGTATTTT.

The chain links TRBV5-1 to TRBJ2-5; 7 positions agree with TRBD1. The germline gives CDR1 SGHRS, CDR2 YFSETQ. The length of the CDR3 is 15 residues. Trimming at V came to 4 bases and at J to 3 bases, leaving 9 bases not matched to a gene. The CDR3, as DNA: TGCGCCAGCAGCCGTTCTTCGACAGGGAAAGAGACCCAGTACTTC. Translated, it gives CASSRSSTGKETQYF.

Only a few counts were recorded for this clonotype. The chain uses TRBV4-3 and TRBJ2-4, with TRBD2 matching over 9 bases. The germline V gene has CDR1 LGHNA and CDR2 YSLEER. The CDR3 contains 19 residues. V was clipped by 2 bases and J by 0 bases; unmatched bases: 11. The CDR3 nucleotides are TGCGCCAGCAGCCAACGGTTTAGCGGGAGTGCCTTAGCCAAAAACATTCAGTACTTC. This translates into CASSQRFSGSALAKNIQYF.

The chain combines TRBV7-9 with TRBJ2-1; a possible D gene is TRBD2 (5 bases). The CDR3 is 12 residues long. The germline V gene has CDR1 SEHNR and CDR2 FQNEAQ (reference sequence). V gave up 5 bases and J gave up 5 bases, with 7 bases separating them. The chain's CDR3 is CASSGSNNEQFF. DNA of the CDR3: TGTGCCAGCAGCGGGAGCAACAATGAGCAGTTCTTC.